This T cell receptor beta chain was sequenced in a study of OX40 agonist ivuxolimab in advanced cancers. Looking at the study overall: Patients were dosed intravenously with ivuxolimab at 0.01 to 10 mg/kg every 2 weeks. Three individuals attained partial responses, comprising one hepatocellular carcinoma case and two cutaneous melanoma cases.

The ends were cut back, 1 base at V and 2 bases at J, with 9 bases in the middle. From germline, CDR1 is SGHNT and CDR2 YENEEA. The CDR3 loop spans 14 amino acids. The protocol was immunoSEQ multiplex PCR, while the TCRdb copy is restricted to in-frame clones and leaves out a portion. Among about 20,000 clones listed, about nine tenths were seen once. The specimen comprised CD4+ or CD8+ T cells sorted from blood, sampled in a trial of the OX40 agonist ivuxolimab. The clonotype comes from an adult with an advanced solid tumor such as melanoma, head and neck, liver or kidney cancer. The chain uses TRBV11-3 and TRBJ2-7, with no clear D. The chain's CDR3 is CASSLVLSPYEQYF. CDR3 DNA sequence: TGTGCCAGCAGCTTAGTACTCAGTCCCTACGAGCAGTACTTC.